This paragraph reports one T cell receptor (beta chain). The antigen is unknown. Time point here: newly diagnosed, previously untreated cHL patient sample. Magnetic negative selection was used to purify CD8+ T cells from thawed PBMCs. Trimming at V came to 4 bases and at J to 4 bases, leaving 6 bases not matched to a gene. The CDR3 is 15 residues long. Germline CDR1 is MNHEY and CDR2 is SMNVEV (reference sequence). This sample is part of a study of PD-1 blockade in classical Hodgkin lymphoma. Study conclusions and caveats: Reports indicated that newly diagnosed patients had lower baseline TCR diversity than healthy donors did.

The repertoire was sequenced with immunoSEQ multiplex PCR; TCRdb's copy has only in-frame clones and lacks some. The sample carries 23,000 or so clones, around nine tenths recorded once. The genes are TRBV27 and TRBJ2-2; 7 nucleotides align to TRBD2. The source of this sequence is a human donor with classical Hodgkin lymphoma. The sequencing input was CD8+ T cells from blood. CDR3 protein: CASSSRSGITGELFF. Written as DNA, the CDR3 is TGTGCCAGCAGTTCCCGGAGCGGGATCACCGGGGAGCTGTTTTTT.